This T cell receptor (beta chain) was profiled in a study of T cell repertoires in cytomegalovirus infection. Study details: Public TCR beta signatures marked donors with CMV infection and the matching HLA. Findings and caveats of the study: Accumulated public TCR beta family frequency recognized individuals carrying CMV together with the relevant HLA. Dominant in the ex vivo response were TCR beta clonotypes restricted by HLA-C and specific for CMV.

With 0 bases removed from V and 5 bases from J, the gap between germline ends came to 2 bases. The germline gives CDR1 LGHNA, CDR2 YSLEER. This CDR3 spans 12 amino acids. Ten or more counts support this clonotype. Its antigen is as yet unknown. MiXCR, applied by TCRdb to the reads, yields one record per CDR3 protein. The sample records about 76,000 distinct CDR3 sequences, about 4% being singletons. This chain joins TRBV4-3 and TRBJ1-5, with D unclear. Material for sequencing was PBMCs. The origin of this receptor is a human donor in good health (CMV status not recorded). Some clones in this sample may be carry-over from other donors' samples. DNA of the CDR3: TGCGCCAGCAGCCAAGATGATCAGCCCCAGCATTTT. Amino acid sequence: CASSQDDQPQHF.